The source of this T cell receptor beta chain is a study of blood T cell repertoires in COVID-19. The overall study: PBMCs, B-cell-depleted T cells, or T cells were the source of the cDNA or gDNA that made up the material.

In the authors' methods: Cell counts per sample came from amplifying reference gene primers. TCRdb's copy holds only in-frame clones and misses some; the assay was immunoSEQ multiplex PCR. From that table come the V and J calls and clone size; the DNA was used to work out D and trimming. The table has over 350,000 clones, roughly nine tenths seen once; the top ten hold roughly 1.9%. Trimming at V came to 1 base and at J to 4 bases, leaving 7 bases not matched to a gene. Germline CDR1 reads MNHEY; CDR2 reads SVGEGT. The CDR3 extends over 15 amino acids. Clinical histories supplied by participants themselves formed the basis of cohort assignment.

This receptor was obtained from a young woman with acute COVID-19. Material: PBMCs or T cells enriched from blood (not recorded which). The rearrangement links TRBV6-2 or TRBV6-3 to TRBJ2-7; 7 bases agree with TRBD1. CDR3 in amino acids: CASSYFQRQGYEQYF. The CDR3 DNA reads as TGTGCCAGCAGTTACTTCCAGCGACAGGGATACGAGCAGTACTTC.